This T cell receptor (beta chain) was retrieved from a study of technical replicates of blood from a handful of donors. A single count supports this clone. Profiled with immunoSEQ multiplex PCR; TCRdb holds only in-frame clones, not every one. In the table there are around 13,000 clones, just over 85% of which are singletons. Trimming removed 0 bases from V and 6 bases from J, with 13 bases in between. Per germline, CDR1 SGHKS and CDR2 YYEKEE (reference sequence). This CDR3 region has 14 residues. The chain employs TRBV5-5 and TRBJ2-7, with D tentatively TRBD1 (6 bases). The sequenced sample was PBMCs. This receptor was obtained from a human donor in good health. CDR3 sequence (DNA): TGTGCCAGCAGCTTGGCGGGGACAATGGGCGAGCAGTACTTC. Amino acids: CASSLAGTMGEQYF.